This T cell receptor beta chain stems from a study of shared clonotypes between healthy human individuals. Study findings and constraints: Clonotypes not shared had lower generation probabilities than those common to all four donors. The researchers took only blood, and tissue repertoires probably look different.

Sequencing used immunoSEQ multiplex PCR; TCRdb keeps in-frame clones, though not all of them. In the table there are hundreds of thousands of clones, 55% to 85% of which are singletons. The CDR3 consists of 15 residues. Germline V gene sequence: CDR1 KGHSH, CDR2 LQKENI. With 6 bases removed from V and 1 base from J, the gap between germline ends came to 15 bases. Negatively enriched CD4+ T cells were divided by CD45RA into naive and memory. About this clone itself: Its antigen remains unidentified.

Sequenced sample: memory CD4+ T cells sorted from blood. Subset: CD45RA-negative fraction. The chain couples TRBV18 to TRBJ1-1; D gene ambiguous. The TCR was taken from a woman between 25 and 40 years old in good health. Here the CDR3 DNA reads TGTGCCAGCTCCCTAGGGCGGGAACGGAACACTGAAGCTTTCTTT. It codes for CASSLGRERNTEAFF. Full variable domain (remainder filled in from reference TRBV18 and TRBJ1-1): NAGVMQNPRHLVRRRGQEARLRCSPMKGHSHVYWYRQLPEEGLKFMVYLQKENIIDESGMPKERFSAEFPKEGPSILRIQQVVRGDSAAYFCASSLGRERNTEAFFGQGTRLTVV.